This T cell receptor (beta chain) is from a study of cytomegalovirus exposure and HLA in healthy donors. Study at large: From 150 million to 200 million T cells, an earlier analysis saw approximately 120 million unique TCR beta sequences. Study-wide results and limits: Trimming of TCR beta V- and J-genes showed a link, identified in a later analysis, to a missense DCLRE1C variant. CMV serostatus was the sole immune exposure data available. Presence/absence comparisons presumed near-even sequencing depth among donors.

This clone has just a few counts. Antigen: not known. Germline V gene lookup returns CDR1 SGHNT and CDR2 YYREEE (reference sequence). The V end lost 4 bases, the J end lost 8 bases, and 16 bases lay between the germline ends. The CDR3 is 14 residues long. PCR amplification relied on 60 Vbeta primers (plus 13 Jbeta primers). Sequencing used immunoSEQ multiplex PCR; TCRdb keeps in-frame clones, though not all of them. The table shows 100,000 to 150,000 clones, with 78% occurring only once. Specimen: PBMCs. This TCR derives from a woman between 18 and 30 years old in good health and CMV-seronegative. V and J are TRBV5-4 and TRBJ2-1; weak D call: TRBD2 (6 bases). The CDR3 bases are TGTGCCAGCAGCAAGATGGACGGGGAGGATGAGCAGTTCTTC. It specifies CASSKMDGEDEQFF.